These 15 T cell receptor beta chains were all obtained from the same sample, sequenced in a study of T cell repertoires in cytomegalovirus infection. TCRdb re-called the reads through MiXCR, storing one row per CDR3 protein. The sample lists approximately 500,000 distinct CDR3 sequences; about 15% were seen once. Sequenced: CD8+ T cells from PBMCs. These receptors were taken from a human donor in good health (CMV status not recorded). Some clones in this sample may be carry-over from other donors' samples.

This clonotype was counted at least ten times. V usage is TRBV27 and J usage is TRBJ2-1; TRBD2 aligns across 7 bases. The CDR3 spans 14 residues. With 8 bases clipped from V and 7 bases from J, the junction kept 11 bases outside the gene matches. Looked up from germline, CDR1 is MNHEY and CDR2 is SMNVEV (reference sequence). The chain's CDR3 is CASGRGGRENEQFF. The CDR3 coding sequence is TGTGCCAGCGGAAGGGGAGGGCGGGAGAATGAGCAGTTCTTC.

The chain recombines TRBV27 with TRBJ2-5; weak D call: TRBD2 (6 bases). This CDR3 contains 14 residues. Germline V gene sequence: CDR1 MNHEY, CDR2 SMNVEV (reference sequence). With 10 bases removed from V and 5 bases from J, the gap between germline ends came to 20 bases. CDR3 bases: TGTGCCACCGCGTTTAAGGACTACCGGGAGACCCAGTACTTC. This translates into CATAFKDYRETQYF.

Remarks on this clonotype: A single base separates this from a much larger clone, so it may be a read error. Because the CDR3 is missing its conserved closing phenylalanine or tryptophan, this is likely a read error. The CDR3 region has the DNA TGTGCCAGCAGCTTAGTGAAGCGATGGGACGAGCAGTACTTA. It translates to CASSLVKRWDEQYL. The chain employs TRBV7-6 and TRBJ2-7; D remains unclear. The CDR3 loop spans 14 amino acids. The V gene's germline CDR1 is SGHVS and CDR2 FNYEAQ. V was pared by 1 base and J by 5 bases, with 12 bases between.

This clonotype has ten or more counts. CDR3 in DNA: TGTGCCAGCAGCCAAGGACGGTTGAACACTGAAGCTTTCTTT. It encodes CASSQGRLNTEAFF. The chain carries TRBV7-2 and TRBJ1-1; no clear D. CDR1 is SGHTA and CDR2 is FQGNSA in the germline V gene. The length of the CDR3 is 14 residues. V lost 5 bases and J lost 0, with 10 bases in between.

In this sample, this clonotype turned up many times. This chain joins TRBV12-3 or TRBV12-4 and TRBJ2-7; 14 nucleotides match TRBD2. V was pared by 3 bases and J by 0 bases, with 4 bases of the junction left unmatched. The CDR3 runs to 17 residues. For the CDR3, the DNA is TGTGCCAGCAGTTTCGGACTAGCGGGAGGCAGCTCCTACGAGCAGTACTTC. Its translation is CASSFGLAGGSSYEQYF.

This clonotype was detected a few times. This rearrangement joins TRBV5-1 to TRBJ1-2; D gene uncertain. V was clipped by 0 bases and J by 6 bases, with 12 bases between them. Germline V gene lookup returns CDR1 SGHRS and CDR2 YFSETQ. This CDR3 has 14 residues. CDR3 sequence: CASSLAGEANGYTF. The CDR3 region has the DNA TGCGCCAGCAGCTTGGCCGGGGAAGCTAATGGCTACACCTTC.

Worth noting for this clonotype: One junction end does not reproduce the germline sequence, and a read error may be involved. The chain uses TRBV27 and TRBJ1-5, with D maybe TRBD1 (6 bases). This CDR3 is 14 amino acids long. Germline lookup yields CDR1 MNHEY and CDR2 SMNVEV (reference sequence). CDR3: CVSKAGELHQRQHF. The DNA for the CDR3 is TGTGTCAGCAAGGCAGGGGAGTTACATCAGCGCCAGCATTTT.

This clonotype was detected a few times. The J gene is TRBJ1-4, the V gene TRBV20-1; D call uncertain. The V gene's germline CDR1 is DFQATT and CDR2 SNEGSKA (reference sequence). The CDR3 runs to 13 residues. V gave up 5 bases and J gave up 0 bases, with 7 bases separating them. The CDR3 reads CSAPVATNEKLFF. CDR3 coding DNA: TGCAGTGCTCCAGTGGCAACTAATGAAAAACTGTTTTTT.

The CDR3 loop is CASSSGTGVVAEAFF. The CDR3 coding sequence is TGTGCCAGCAGTTCAGGGACAGGGGTTGTCGCTGAAGCTTTCTTT. The chain couples TRBV27 to TRBJ1-1; TRBD1 agrees at 10 bases. V trimming: 4 bases; J trimming: 6 bases; junction bases outside the gene matches: 8. This CDR3 region has 15 residues. Germline lookup yields CDR1 MNHEY and CDR2 SMNVEV (reference sequence).

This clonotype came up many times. The CDR3 loop is CASSAGGGERETQYF. CDR3 bases: TGTGCCAGCAGCGCAGGGGGCGGGGAGAGAGAGACCCAGTACTTC. This chain joins TRBV7-9 and TRBJ2-5; 8 positions match TRBD1. The V gene's germline CDR1 is SEHNR and CDR2 FQNEAQ (reference sequence). The CDR3 has 15 amino acids. The trim removed 5 bases at V and 4 bases at J, leaving 9 bases unmatched.

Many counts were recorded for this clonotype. The CDR3 nucleotides read TGTGCCAGCAGCTCAAGGGAGTACAATGAGCAGTTCTTC. Residues: CASSSREYNEQFF. The chain employs TRBV7-9 and TRBJ2-1, with D possibly TRBD2 on 5 matching bases. This CDR3 has 13 amino acids. Per germline, CDR1 SEHNR and CDR2 FQNEAQ (reference sequence). V was cut by 4 bases and J by 4 bases, with 8 bases left in between.

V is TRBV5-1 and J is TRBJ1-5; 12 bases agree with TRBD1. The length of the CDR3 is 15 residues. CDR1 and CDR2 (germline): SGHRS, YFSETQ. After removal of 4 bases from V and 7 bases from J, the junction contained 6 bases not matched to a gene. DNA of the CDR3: TGCGCCAGCAGCATGGGACAGGGGGCGATCCAGCCCCAGCATTTT. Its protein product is CASSMGQGAIQPQHF.

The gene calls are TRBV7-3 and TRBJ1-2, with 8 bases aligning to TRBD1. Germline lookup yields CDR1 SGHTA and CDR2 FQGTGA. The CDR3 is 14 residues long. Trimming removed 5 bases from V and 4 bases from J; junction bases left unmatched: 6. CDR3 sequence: CASSLGTGTYGYTF. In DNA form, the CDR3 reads TGTGCCAGCAGCCTGGGGACAGGAACCTATGGCTACACCTTC.

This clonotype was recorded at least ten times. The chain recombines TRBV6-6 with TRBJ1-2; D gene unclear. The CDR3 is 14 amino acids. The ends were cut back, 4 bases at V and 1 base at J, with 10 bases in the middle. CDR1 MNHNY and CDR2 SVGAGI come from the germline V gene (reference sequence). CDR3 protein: CASSSLTNNYGYTF. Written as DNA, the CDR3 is TGTGCCAGCAGTTCTTTGACAAATAACTATGGCTACACCTTC.

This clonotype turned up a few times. CDR3: CASSEESILYSGNTIYF. CDR3 nucleotide sequence: TGTGCCAGCAGTGAGGAGTCCATCTTATACTCTGGAAACACCATATATTTT. This chain joins TRBV6-1 and TRBJ1-3; D remains ambiguous. V was trimmed by 3 bases and J by 0 bases, leaving 15 bases between them. The CDR3 runs 17 residues. Germline lookup yields CDR1 MNHNS and CDR2 SASEGT.